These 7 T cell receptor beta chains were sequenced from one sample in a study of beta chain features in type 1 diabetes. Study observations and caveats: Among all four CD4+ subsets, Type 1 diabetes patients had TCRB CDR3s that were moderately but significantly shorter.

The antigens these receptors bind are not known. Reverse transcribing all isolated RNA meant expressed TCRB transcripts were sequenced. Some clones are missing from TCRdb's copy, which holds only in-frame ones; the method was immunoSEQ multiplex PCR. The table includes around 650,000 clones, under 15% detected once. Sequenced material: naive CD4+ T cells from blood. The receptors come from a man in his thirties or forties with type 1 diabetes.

The CDR3 nucleotides are TGTGCCTGGAGCGGGGGGAGCTCCTACAATGAGCAGTTCTTC. Translated, it gives CAWSGGSSYNEQFF. The chain has TRBV30 and TRBJ2-1; 7 bases map to TRBD2. This CDR3 has 14 amino acids. Losses at the gene ends were 3 bases for V and 0 bases for J; bases not matched to a gene: 2. The germline V gene encodes CDR1 GTSNPN and CDR2 SVGIG (reference sequence).

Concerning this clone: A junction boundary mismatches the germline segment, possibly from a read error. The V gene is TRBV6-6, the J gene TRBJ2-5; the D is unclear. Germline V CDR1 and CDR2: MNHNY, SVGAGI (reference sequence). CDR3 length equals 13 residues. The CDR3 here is CASSPGPQGTQYF. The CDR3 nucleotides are TGTGCCAGCAGCCCAGGACCCCAAGGGACCCAGTACTTC.

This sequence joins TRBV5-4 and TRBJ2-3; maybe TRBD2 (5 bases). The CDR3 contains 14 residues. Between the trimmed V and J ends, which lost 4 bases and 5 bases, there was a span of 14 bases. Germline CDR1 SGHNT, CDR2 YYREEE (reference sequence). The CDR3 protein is CASSLEAAGDTQYF. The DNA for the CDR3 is TGTGCCAGCAGCCTCGAAGCCGCGGGAGATACGCAGTATTTT.

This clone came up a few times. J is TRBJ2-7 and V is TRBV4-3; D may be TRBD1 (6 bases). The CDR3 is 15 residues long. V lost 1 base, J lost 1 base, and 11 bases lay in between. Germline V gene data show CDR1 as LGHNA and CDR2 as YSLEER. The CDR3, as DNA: TGCGCCAGCAGCCAAGCCCGCCAGGGGTCCTACGAGCAGTACTTC. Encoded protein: CASSQARQGSYEQYF.

For the CDR3, the DNA is TGCGCCAGCAGCTTGGGAGGACAGGCAACTAATGAAAAACTGTTTTTT. This sequence encodes CASSLGGQATNEKLFF. The chain is built from TRBV5-1 and TRBJ1-4; 7 bases map to TRBD1. The V gene's germline CDR1 is SGHRS and CDR2 YFSETQ. The CDR3 is 16 residues long. The V segment lost 0 bases and the J segment 0 bases; nucleotides outside the gene matches: 2. The full variable domain, with the rest looked up from reference TRBV5-1 and TRBJ1-4, is KAGVTQTPRYLIKTRGQQVTLSCSPISGHRSVSWYQQTPGQGLQFLFEYFSETQRNKGNFPGRFSGRQFSNSRSEMNVSTLELGDSALYLCASSLGGQATNEKLFFGSGTQLSVL.

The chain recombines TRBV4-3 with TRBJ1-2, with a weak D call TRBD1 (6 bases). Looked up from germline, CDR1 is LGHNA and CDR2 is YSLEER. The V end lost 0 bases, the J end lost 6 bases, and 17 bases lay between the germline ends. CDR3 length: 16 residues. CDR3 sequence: CASSQDGVGGRHGYTF. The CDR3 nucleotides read TGCGCCAGCAGCCAAGATGGGGTAGGGGGTAGGCATGGCTACACCTTC.

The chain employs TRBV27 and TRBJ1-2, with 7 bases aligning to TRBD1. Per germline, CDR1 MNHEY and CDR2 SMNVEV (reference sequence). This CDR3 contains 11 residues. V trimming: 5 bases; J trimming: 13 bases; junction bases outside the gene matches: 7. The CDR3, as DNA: TGTGCCAGCAGTCCCGACAGGGCTACCACCTTC. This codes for CASSPDRATTF.